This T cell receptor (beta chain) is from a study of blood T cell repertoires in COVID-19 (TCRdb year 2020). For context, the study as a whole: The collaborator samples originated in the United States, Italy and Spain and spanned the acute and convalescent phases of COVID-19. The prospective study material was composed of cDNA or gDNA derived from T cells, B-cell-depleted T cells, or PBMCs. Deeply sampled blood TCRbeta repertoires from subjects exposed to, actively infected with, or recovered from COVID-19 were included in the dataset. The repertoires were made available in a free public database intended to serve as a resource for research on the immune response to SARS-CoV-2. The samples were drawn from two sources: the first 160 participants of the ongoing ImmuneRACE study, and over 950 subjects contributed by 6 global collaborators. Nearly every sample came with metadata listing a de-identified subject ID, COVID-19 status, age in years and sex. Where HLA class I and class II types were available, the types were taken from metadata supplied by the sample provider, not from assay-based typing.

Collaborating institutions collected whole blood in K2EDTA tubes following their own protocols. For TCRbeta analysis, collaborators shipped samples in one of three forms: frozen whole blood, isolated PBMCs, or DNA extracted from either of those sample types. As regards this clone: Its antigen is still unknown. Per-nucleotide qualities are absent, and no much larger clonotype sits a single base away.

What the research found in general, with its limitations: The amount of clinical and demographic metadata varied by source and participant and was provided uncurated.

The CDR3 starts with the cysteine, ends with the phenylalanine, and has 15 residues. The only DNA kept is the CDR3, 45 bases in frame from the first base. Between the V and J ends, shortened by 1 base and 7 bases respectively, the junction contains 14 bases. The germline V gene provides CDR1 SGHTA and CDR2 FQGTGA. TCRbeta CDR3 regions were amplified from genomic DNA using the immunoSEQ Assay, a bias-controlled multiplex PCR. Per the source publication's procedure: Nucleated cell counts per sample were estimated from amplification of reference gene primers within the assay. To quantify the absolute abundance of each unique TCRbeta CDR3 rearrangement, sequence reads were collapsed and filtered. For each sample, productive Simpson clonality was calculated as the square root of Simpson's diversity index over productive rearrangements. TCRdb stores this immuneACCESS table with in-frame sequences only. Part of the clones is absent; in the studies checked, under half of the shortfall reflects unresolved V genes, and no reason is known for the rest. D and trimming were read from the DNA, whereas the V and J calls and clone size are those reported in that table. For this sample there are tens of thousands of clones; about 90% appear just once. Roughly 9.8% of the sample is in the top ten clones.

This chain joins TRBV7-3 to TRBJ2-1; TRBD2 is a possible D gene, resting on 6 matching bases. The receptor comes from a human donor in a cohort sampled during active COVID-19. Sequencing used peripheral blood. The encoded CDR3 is CASSLRGVADNEQFF. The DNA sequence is TGTGCCAGCAGCTTAAGGGGGGTAGCAGATAATGAGCAGTTCTTC. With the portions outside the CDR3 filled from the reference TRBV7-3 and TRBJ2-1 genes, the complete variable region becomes GAGVSQTPSNKVTEKGKYVELRCDPISGHTALYWYRQSLGQGPEFLIYFQGTGAADDSGLPNDRFFAVRPEGSVSTLKIQRTERGDSAVYLCASSLRGVADNEQFFGPGTRLTVL.